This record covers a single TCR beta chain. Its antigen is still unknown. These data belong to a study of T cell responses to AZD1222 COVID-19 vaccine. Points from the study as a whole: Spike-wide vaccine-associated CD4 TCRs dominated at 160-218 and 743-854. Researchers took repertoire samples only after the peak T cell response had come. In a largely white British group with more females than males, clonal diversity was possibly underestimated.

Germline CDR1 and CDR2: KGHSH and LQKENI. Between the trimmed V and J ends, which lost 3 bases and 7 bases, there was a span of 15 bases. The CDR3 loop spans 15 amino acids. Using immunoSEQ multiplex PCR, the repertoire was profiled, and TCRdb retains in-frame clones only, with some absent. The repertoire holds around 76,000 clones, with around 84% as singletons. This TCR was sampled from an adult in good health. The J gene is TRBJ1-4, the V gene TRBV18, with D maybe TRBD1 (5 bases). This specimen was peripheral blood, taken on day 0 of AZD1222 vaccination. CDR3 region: CASSPRDASGEKLFF. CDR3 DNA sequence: TGTGCCAGCTCACCTCGGGACGCCTCCGGTGAAAAACTGTTTTTT. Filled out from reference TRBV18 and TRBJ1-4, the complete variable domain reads NAGVMQNPRHLVRRRGQEARLRCSPMKGHSHVYWYRQLPEEGLKFMVYLQKENIIDESGMPKERFSAEFPKEGPSILRIQQVVRGDSAAYFCASSPRDASGEKLFFGSGTQLSVL.